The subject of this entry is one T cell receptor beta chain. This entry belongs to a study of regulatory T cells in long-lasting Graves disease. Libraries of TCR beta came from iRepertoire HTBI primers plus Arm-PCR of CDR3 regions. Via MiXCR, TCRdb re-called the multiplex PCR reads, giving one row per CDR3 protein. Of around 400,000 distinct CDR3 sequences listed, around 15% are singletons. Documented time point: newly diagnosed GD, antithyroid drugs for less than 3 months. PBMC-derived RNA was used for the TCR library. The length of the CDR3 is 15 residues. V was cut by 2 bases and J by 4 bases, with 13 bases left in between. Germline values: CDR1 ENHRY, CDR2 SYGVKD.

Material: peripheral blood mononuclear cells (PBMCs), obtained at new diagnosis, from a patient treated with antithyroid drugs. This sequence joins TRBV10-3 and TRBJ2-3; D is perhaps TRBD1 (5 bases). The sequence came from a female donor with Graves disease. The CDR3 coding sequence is TGTGCCATCAGTGAGAAGGGGCCAAGGTCAGATACGCAGTATTTT. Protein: CAISEKGPRSDTQYF.